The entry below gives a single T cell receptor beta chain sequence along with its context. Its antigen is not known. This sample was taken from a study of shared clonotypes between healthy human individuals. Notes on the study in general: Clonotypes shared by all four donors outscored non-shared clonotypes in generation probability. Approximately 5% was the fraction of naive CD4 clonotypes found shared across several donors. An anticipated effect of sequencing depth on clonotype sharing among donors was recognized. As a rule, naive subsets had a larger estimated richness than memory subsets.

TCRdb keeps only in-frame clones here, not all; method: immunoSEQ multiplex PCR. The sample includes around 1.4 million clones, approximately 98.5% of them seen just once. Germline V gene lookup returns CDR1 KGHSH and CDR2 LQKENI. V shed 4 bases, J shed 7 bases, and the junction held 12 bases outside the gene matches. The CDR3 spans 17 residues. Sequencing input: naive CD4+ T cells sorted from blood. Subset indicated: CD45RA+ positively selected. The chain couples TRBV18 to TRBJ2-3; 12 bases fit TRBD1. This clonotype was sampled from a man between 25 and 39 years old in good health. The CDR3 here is CASSQLTPGQGAHTQYF. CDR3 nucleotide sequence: TGTGCCAGCTCACAACTCACTCCGGGACAGGGGGCTCATACGCAGTATTTT.